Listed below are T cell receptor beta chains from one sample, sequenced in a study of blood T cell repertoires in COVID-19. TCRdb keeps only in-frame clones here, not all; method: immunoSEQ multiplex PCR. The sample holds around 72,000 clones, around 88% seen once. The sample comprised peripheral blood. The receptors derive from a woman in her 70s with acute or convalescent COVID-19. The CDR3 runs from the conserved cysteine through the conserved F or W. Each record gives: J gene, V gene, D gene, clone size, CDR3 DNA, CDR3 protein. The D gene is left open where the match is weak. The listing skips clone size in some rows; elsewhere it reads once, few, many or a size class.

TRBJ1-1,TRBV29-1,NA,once,TGCAGCGTTAAGGCAGGGGCGAACACTGAAGCTTTCTTT,CSVKAGANTEAFF
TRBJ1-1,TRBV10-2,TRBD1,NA,TGCGCCAGCAGCCCTGGCGGGCCCCAGGGGGCAAGCACTGAAGCTTTCTTT,CASSPGGPQGASTEAFF
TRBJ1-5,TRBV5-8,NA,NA,TGTGCCAGCAGCTTCTCGGGTTATAGCAATCAGCCCCAGCATTTT,CASSFSGYSNQPQHF
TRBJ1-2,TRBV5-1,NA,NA,TGCGCCAGCAGCTTGTCGGCAGGGGCTACCTATGGCTACACCTTC,CASSLSAGATYGYTF
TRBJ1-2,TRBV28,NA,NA,TGTGCCAGCAGTTTCTCCAGGGTGGCAGGCTACACCTTC,CASSFSRVAGYTF
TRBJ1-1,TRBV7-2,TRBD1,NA,TGTGCCAGCAGCACTGGACAGGGTCTTGTAGCTTTCTTT,CASSTGQGLVAFF
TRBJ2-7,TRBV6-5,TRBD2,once,TGTGCCAGCAGGGGGACTAGCGGGTTCGCCTACGAGCAGTACTTC,CASRGTSGFAYEQYF
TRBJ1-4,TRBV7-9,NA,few,TGTGCCAGCAGCTTAGAAGGGGGTGAAAAACTGTTTTTT,CASSLEGGEKLFF
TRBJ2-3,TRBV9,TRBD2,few,TGTGCCAGCAGCGTAGGCGGGAGCTCAGATACGCAGTATTTT,CASSVGGSSDTQYF
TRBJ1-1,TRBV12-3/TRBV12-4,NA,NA,TGTGCCAGCACCGGACAGCTTAACACTGAAGCTTTCTTT,CASTGQLNTEAFF
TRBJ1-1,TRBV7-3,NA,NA,TGTGCCAGCTCCCGCGGGGGTACGGACACTGAAGCTTTCTTT,CASSRGGTDTEAFF
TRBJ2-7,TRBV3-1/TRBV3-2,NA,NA,TGTGCCAGCAGCCTCCGGACAGATTACGAGCAGTACTTC,CASSLRTDYEQYF
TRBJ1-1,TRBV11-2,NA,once,TGTGCCAGCAGCTCCGACAGAAGCAGTACTGAAGCTTTCTTT,CASSSDRSSTEAFF
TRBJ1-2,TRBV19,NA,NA,TGTGCCAGTAGGATTCAGAAATCAGATGGCTACACCTTC,CASRIQKSDGYTF
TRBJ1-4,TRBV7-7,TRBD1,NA,TGTGCTAGCAGCTTAGGGGACAGAGGGACTAATGAAAAACTGTTTTTT,CASSLGDRGTNEKLFF
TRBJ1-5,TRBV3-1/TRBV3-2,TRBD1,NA,TGTGCCAGCAGCCAAGATCGGCAGGGGGCTAAGCAGCCCCAGCATTTT,CASSQDRQGAKQPQHF
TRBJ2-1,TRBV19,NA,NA,TGTGCCAGTAAAACCCGGGACTACAATGAGCAGTTCTTC,CASKTRDYNEQFF
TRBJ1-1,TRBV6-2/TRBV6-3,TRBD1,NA,TGTGCCAGCAGTGGAAGGGACAGGGAGAACACTGAAGCTTTCTTT,CASSGRDRENTEAFF
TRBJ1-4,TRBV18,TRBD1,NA,TGTGCCAGCTCACCGGACAGGGAAGAAAAACTGTTTTTT,CASSPDREEKLFF
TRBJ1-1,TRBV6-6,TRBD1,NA,TGTGCCAGCAGTTACGATGACAGGGCAGCTTTCTTT,CASSYDDRAAFF
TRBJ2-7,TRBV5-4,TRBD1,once,TGTGCCAGCAGTCCGGGACAGCCTTCCTACGAGCAGTACTTC,CASSPGQPSYEQYF
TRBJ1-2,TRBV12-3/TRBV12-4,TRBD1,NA,TGTGCCAGCAGTTCGGGGACAGGTGGCTACACCTTC,CASSSGTGGYTF
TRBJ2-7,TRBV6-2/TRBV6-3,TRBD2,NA,TGTGCCAGCAGCCGACTAGCCACCGAGCAGTACTTC,CASSRLATEQYF
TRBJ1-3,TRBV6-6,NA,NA,TGTGCCAGCAGTCTGGAGGCTGGAAACACCATATATTTT,CASSLEAGNTIYF
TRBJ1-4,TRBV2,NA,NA,TGTGCCAGCGCGATACGTACTGAAAAACTGTTTTTT,CASAIRTEKLFF
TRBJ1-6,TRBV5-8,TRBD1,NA,TGTGCCAGCAGCTTCCCTTCTTGGACAGGAAATTCACCCCTCCACTTT,CASSFPSWTGNSPLHF
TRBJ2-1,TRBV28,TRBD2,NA,TGTGCCAGCAGCCTTCCGGGCGGGGGGCTTATGCACAATGAGCAGTTCTTC,CASSLPGGGLMHNEQFF
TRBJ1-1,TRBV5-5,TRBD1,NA,TGTGCCAGCAGACGGGGACAGGGGGCAATGAACACTGAAGCTTTCTTT,CASRRGQGAMNTEAFF
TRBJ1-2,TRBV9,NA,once,TGTGCCAGCAGCGTAGGGGAGGGGAACTATGGCTACACCTTC,CASSVGEGNYGYTF
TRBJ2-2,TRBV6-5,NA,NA,TGTGCCAGCCATTTCAGGACGGCGGGCACCGGGGAGCTGTTTTTT,CASHFRTAGTGELFF
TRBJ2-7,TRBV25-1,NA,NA,TGTGCCACCGGAACAGGAGGGTTGGGGGTGGAGCAGTACTTC,CATGTGGLGVEQYF
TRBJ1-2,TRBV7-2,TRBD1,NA,TGTGCCAGCAGCTCAAGAGGGGGACAGGGCTATGGCTACACCTTC,CASSSRGGQGYGYTF
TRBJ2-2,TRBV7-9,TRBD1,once,TGTGCCAGCAGCTATCCGGGACAGAGGAGAAACACCGGGGAGCTGTTTTTT,CASSYPGQRRNTGELFF
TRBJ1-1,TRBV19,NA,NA,TGTGCCAGTAGTGCCTTGACAGGTAACACTGAAGCTTTCTTT,CASSALTGNTEAFF
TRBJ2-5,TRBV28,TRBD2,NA,TGTGCCAGCAGTTTAATGTTCCCAGCGGGGTCCCAAGAGACCCAGTACTTC,CASSLMFPAGSQETQYF
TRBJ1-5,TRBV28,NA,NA,TGTGCCAGCAGTCGAAGGGGTGCTGGCAATCAGCCCCAGCATTTT,CASSRRGAGNQPQHF
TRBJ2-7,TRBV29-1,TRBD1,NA,TGCAGCGTTGAGGGACAGGGTACGAGCGAGCAGTACTTC,CSVEGQGTSEQYF
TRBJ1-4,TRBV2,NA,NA,TGTGCCAGCGGGGCTCCACAGTGGGATGAAAAACTGTTTTTT,CASGAPQWDEKLFF
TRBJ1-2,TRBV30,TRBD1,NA,TGTGCCTGGACCGGTCCCGGGACAGGGGTGGGGGACTATGGCTACACCTTC,CAWTGPGTGVGDYGYTF
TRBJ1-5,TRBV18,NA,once,TGTGCCAGCTCACCAGGGGGGAATAGCAATCAGCCCCAGCATTTT,CASSPGGNSNQPQHF
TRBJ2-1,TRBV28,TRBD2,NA,TGTGCCAGCAGTTTAGGGCTAGCGGGGGATTACAATGAGCAGTTCTTC,CASSLGLAGDYNEQFF
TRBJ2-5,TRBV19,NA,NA,TGTGCCAGTAGTATTCAGGGTAGGGGGGAGACCCAGTACTTC,CASSIQGRGETQYF
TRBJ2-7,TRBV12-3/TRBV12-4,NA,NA,TGTGCCAGCAAGGTGGCAGGTGCCTACGAGCAGTACTTC,CASKVAGAYEQYF
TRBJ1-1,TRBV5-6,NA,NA,TGTGCCAGCAGCAACCAGGGAGGAGGCATGAACACTGAAGCTTTCTTT,CASSNQGGGMNTEAFF
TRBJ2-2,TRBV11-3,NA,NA,TGTGCCAGCAGCCCCACTCGGGCCGGGGAGCTGTTTTTT,CASSPTRAGELFF
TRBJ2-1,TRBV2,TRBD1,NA,TGTGCCAGCAGTCGGGACAGGGCCGGAGGAGGCTACAATGAGCAGTTCTTC,CASSRDRAGGGYNEQFF
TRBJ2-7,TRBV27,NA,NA,TGTGCCAGCAGTACAGACGGATACAGGTCCTACGAGCAGTACTTC,CASSTDGYRSYEQYF
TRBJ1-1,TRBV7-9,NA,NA,TGTGCCAGCAGCCCCCGGGTACGTGACAGACTGAACACTGAAGCTTTCTTT,CASSPRVRDRLNTEAFF
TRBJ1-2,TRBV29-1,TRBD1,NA,TGCAGCGTTGTTACCCAGGGGGCTAACTATGGCTACACCTTC,CSVVTQGANYGYTF
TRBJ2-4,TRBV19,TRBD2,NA,TGTGCCAGTAGTACGCTAGCGGGACCTATAGCCAAAAACATTCAGTACTTC,CASSTLAGPIAKNIQYF
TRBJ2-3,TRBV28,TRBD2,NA,TGTGCCAGCAGTTTATGGACTAGCGGGAGTCAAAGAGATACGCAGTATTTT,CASSLWTSGSQRDTQYF
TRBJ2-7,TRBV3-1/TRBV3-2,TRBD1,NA,TGTGCCAGCAGCAACAGGGGGCTGTCCTACGAGCAGTACTTC,CASSNRGLSYEQYF
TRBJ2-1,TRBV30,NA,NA,TGTGCCTGGAGTGTAGCGGTCTTTTCCTACAATGAGCAGTTCTTC,CAWSVAVFSYNEQFF
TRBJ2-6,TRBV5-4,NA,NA,TGTGCCAGCAGCTCCCCCGGCTCTGGGGCCAACGTCCTGACTTTC,CASSSPGSGANVLTF
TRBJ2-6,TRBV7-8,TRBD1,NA,TGTGCCAGCAGCTTACTAGGACAGGGGCTAACTGGGGCCAACGTCCTGACTTTC,CASSLLGQGLTGANVLTF
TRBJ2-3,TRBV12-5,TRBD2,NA,TGTGCTAGTGGCCTGGTCCCCTTTGGGACTAGCTATTCAGATACGCAGTATTTT,CASGLVPFGTSYSDTQYF
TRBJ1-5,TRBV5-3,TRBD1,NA,TGTGCCAGAAGCCCTGATCCGGGACAGGGTGGCCAGCCCCAGCATTTT,CARSPDPGQGGQPQHF
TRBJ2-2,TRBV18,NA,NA,TGTGCCAGCTCACCAGTAGCGAACACCGGGGAGCTGTTTTTT,CASSPVANTGELFF
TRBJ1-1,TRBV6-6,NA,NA,TGTGCCAGCAGGCTCGGGACACAGAACACTGAAGCTTTCTTT,CASRLGTQNTEAFF
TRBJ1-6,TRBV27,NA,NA,TGTGCCAGCAGTGGTTGGGGGCTCTCCTATAATTCACCCCTCCACTTT,CASSGWGLSYNSPLHF